The rows below give T cell receptor beta chains drawn from one sample of a study of shared clonotypes between healthy human individuals. Generated by immunoSEQ multiplex PCR, the TCRdb table keeps only in-frame clones and is missing some. The table includes roughly 300,000 clones, roughly 91% detected once. Sequenced sample: memory CD8+ T cells sorted from blood. The receptors stem from a man aged 18 to 30 in good health. Both conserved end residues are part of each CDR3. D genes are given only for firm matches. The size field is filled for only some rows; it gives once, few, many or a size class.

D | J | size | V | DNA | CDR3
- | TRBJ2-7 | - | TRBV13 | TGTGCCAGCAAAGTGCGGGCAGGATCCATGTACGAGCAGTACTTC | CASKVRAGSMYEQYF
TRBD1 | TRBJ2-2 | - | TRBV11-3 | TGTGCCAGCAGCCCCGGGACAGAACACACCGGGGAGCTGTTTTTT | CASSPGTEHTGELFF
- | TRBJ2-1 | once | TRBV27 | TGTGCCAGCAGTTTGGCTAACTCCTACAATGAGCAGTTCTTC | CASSLANSYNEQFF
- | TRBJ1-1 | - | TRBV9 | TGTGCCAGCAGCGTAGACGGGGTAATGAACACTGAAGCTTTCTTT | CASSVDGVMNTEAFF
- | TRBJ2-7 | - | TRBV4-1 | TGCGCCAGCAGCCAAGAGGACGGGTACTACGAGCAGTACTTC | CASSQEDGYYEQYF
TRBD2 | TRBJ2-3 | - | TRBV4-2 | TGTGCCAGCAGCCAAGGGCGGGGGGATTGGACAGATACGCAGTATTTT | CASSQGRGDWTDTQYF
- | TRBJ2-6 | - | TRBV11-2 | TGTGCCAGCAGCTTAGTAGTGGGCTCTGGGGCCAACGTCCTGACTTTC | CASSLVVGSGANVLTF
- | TRBJ1-2 | - | TRBV5-1 | TGCGCCAGCAGCTTGGCCGCAGGGTTTGGCTACACCTTC | CASSLAAGFGYTF
TRBD2 | TRBJ2-3 | - | TRBV4-2 | TGTGCCAGCAGCCCACTAGCGGGGGGTGACACAGATACGCAGTATTTT | CASSPLAGGDTDTQYF
TRBD1 | TRBJ2-4 | - | TRBV2 | TGTGCCAGCACCGAAATTGAGGACAGGGGGAACATTCAGTACTTC | CASTEIEDRGNIQYF
TRBD2 | TRBJ2-2 | - | TRBV27 | TGTGCCAGCAGCCAACTAGCGGGAGGGCGAGGAGATAACGGGGAGCTGTTTTTT | CASSQLAGGRGDNGELFF
- | TRBJ1-1 | few | TRBV30 | TGTGCCTGGAGCAGGGGCTTTGAAGCTTTCTTT | CAWSRGFEAFF
TRBD2 | TRBJ2-1 | once | TRBV27 | TGTGCCAGCACCCAAGGACTAGGTTGGTTCTTC | CASTQGLGWFF
TRBD1 | TRBJ1-3 | - | TRBV7-8 | TGTGCCAGCAGCCCCCAAAAGACAGGGGGAGGAAACACCATATATTTT | CASSPQKTGGGNTIYF
- | TRBJ2-5 | once | TRBV6-6 | TGTGCCAGCAGTTACGAAGGCATATTTGGGACCCAGTACTTC | CASSYEGIFGTQYF
- | TRBJ2-1 | - | TRBV9 | TGTGCCAGCAGCGTCGGGAGCTCCTACAATGAGCAGTTCTTC | CASSVGSSYNEQFF
- | TRBJ2-1 | - | TRBV21-1 | TGTGCCAGCAGCAAAGACTACGCGGAGTCCTACAATGAGCAGTTCTTC | CASSKDYAESYNEQFF
- | TRBJ2-7 | - | TRBV5-6 | TGTGCCAGCAGCTTGGCCGCCAGACCTCCCTACGAGCAGTACTTC | CASSLAARPPYEQYF
- | TRBJ2-7 | - | TRBV6-6 | TGTGCCAGCAGTTACTCGTTTGGGGAGAGGCAGTACTTC | CASSYSFGERQYF
TRBD1 | TRBJ2-7 | - | TRBV10-3 | TGTGCCGGACGGGACAGGGAGGGTTACGAGCAGTACTTC | CAGRDREGYEQYF